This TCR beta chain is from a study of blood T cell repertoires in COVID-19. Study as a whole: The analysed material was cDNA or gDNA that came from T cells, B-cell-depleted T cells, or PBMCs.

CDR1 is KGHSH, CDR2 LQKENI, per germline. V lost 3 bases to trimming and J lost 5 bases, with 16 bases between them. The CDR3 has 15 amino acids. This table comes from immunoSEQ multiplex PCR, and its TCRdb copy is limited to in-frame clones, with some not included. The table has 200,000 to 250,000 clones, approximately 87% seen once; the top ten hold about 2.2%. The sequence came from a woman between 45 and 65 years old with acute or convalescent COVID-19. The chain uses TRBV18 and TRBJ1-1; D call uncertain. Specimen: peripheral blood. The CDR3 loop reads CASSPEGQVLTEAFF. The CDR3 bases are TGTGCCAGCTCACCCGAGGGTCAGGTCTTAACTGAAGCTTTCTTT.